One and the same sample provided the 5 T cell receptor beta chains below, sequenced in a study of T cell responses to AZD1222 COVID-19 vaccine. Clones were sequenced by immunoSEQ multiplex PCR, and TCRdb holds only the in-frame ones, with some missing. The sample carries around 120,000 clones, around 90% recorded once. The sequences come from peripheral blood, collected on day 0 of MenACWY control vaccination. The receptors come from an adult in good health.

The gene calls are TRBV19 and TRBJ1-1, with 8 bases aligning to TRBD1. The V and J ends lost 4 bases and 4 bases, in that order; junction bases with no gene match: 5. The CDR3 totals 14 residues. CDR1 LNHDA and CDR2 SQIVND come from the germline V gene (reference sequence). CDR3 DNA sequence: TGTGCCAGTAGTAAAGACAGGGGCATCACTGAAGCTTTCTTT. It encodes CASSKDRGITEAFF.

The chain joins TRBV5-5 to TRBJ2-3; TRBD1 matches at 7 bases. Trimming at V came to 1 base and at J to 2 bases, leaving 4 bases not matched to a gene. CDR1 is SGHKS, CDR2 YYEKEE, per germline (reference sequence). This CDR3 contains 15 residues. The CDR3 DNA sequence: TGTGCCAGCAGCTTGACAGGGGCCAACACAGATACGCAGTATTTT. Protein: CASSLTGANTDTQYF.

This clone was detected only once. CDR3 coding DNA: TGTGCCTGGAGTGCTCACAGGTCCCCTTATAGCAATCAGCCCCAGCATTTT. As protein: CAWSAHRSPYSNQPQHF. The rearrangement links TRBV30 to TRBJ1-5, with D possibly TRBD1 on 5 matching bases. This CDR3 is 17 amino acids long. Deletions cut 1 base from V and 0 bases from J, with 16 bases between. In germline, CDR1 is GTSNPN, CDR2 SVGIG (reference sequence).

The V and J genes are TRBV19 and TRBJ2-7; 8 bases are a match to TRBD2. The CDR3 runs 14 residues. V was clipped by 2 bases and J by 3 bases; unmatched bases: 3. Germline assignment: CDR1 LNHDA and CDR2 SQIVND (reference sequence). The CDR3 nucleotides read TGTGCCAGTAGTATAAGCGGGAGAAGCTACGAGCAGTACTTC. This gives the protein CASSISGRSYEQYF.

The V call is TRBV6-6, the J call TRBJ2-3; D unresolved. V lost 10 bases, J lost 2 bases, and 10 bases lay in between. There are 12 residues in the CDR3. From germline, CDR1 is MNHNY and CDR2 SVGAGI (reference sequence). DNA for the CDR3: TGTGCCACCGCACCCAACACAGATACGCAGTATTTT. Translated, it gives CATAPNTDTQYF.